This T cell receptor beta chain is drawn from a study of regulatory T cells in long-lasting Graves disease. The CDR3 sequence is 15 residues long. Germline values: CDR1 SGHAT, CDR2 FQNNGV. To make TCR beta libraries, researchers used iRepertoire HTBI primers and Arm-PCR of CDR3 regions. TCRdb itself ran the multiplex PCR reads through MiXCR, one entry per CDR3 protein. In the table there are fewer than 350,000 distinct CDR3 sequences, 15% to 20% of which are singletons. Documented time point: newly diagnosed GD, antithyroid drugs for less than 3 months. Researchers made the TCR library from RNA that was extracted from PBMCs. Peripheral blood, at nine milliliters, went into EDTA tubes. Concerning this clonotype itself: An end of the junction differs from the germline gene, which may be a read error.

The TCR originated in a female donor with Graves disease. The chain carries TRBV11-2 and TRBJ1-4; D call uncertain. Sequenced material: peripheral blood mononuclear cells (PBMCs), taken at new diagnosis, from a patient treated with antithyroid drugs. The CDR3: CASSPSALTNEKLVF. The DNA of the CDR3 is TGTGCCAGCAGCCCTAGCGCCTTAACAAATGAAAAACTGGTTTTT.